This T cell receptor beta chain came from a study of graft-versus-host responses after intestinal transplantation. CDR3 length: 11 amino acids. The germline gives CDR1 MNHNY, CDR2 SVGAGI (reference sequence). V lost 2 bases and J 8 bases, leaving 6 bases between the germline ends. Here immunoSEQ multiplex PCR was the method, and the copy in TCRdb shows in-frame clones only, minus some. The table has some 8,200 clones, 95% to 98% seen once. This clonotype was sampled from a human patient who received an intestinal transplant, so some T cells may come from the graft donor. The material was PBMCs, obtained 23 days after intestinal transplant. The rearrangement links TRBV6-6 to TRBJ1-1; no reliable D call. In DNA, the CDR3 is TGTGCCAGCAGTTACGGGCAGGAAGCTTTCTTT. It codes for CASSYGQEAFF.